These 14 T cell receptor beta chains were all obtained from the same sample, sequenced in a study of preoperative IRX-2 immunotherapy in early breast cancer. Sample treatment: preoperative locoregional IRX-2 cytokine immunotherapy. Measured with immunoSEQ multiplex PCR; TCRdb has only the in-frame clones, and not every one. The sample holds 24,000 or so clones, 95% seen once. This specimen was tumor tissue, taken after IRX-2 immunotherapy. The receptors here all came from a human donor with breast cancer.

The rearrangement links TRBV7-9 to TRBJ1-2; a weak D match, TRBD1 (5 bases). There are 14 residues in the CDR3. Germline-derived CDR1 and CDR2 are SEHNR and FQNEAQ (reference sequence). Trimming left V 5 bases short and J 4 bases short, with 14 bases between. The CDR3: CASSPQTVLYGYTF. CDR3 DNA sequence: TGTGCCAGCAGCCCCCAGACAGTCCTCTATGGCTACACCTTC.

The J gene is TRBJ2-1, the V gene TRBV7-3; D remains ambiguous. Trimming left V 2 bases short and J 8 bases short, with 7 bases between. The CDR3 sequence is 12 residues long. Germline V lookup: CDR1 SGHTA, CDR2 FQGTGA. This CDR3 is CASSLGPHEQFF. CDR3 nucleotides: TGTGCCAGCAGCTTAGGCCCCCATGAGCAGTTCTTC. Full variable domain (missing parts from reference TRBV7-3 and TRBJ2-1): GAGVSQTPSNKVTEKGKYVELRCDPISGHTALYWYRQSLGQGPEFLIYFQGTGAADDSGLPNDRFFAVRPEGSVSTLKIQRTERGDSAVYLCASSLGPHEQFFGPGTRLTVL.

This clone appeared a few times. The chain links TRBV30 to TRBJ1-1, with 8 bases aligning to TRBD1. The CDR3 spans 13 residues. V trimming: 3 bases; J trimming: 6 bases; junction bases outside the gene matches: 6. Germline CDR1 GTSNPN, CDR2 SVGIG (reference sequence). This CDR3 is CAWRLQGDAEAFF. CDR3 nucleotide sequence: TGTGCCTGGAGGTTACAGGGGGATGCTGAAGCTTTCTTT.

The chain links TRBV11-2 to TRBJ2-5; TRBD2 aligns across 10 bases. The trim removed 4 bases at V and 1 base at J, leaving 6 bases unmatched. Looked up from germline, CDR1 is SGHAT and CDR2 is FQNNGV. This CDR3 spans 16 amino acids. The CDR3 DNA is TGTGCCAGCAGCTCCCGACTAGCGGGCCCCCAAGAGACCCAGTACTTC. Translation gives CASSSRLAGPQETQYF.

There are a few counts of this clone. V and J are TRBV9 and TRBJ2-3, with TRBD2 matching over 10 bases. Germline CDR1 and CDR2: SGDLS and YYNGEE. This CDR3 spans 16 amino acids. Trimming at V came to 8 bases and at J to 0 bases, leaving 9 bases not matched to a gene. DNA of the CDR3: TGTGCCAGTTCAGAAAGCGGGGGGGGAAGCACAGATACGCAGTATTTT. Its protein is CASSESGGGSTDTQYF.

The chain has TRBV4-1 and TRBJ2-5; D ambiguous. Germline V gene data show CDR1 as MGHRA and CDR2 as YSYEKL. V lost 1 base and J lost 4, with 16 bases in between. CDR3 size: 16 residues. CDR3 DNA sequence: TGCGCCAGCAGCCAAGTGGGGATTCGCCTTCCAGAGACCCAGTACTTC. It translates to CASSQVGIRLPETQYF.

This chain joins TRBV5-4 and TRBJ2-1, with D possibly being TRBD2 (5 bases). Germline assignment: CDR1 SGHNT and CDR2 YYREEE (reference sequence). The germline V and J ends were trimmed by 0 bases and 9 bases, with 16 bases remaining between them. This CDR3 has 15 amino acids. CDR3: CASSLGLVGGLEQFF. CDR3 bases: TGTGCCAGCAGCTTGGGGCTAGTGGGCGGACTTGAGCAGTTCTTC. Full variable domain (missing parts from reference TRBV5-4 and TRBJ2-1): ETGVTQSPTHLIKTRGQQVTLRCSSQSGHNTVSWYQQALGQGPQFIFQYYREEENGRGNFPPRFSGLQFPNYSSELNVNALELDDSALYLCASSLGLVGGLEQFFGPGTRLTVL.

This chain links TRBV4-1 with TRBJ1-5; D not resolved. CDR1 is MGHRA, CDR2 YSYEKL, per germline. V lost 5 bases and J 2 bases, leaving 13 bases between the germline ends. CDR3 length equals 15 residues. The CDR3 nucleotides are TGCGCCAGCAGCGTGGGCTCCTCCGGCAATCAGCCCCAGCATTTT. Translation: CASSVGSSGNQPQHF.

For the CDR3, the DNA is TGTGCCAGCAGACAGGACAGGGGAGGGAATCAGCCCCAGCATTTT. Translated: CASRQDRGGNQPQHF. J is TRBJ1-5 and V is TRBV6-6; 9 bases map to TRBD1. This CDR3 has 15 amino acids. J gave up 4 bases and V 6 bases, and 7 bases lay outside the gene matches. Germline-derived CDR1 and CDR2 are MNHNY and SVGAGI (reference sequence).

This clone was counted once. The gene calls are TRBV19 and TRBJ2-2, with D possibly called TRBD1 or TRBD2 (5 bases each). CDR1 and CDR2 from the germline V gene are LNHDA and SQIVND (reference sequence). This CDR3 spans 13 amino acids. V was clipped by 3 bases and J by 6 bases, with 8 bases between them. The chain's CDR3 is CASSIWDAGELFF. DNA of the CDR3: TGTGCCAGTAGTATCTGGGACGCCGGGGAGCTGTTTTTT.

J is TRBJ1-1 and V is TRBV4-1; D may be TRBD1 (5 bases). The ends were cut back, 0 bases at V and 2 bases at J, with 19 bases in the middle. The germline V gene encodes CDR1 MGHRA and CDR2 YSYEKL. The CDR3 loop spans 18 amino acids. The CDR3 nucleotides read TGCGCCAGCAGCCAAGATTTGAATCGGGATTGGGGCAACACTGAAGCTTTCTTT. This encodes CASSQDLNRDWGNTEAFF.

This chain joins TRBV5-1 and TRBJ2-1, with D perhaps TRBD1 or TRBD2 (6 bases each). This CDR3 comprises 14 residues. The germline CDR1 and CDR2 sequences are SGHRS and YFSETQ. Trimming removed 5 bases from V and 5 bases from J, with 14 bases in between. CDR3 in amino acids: CASRRGAGNNEQFF. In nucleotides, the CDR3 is TGCGCCAGCAGAAGGGGGGCAGGAAACAATGAGCAGTTCTTC.

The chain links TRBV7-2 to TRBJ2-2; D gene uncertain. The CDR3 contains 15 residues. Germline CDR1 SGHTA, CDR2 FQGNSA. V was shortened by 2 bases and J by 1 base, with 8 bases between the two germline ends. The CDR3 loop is CASSLQLLNTGELFF. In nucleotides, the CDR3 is TGTGCCAGCAGCTTACAACTACTGAACACCGGGGAGCTGTTTTTT.

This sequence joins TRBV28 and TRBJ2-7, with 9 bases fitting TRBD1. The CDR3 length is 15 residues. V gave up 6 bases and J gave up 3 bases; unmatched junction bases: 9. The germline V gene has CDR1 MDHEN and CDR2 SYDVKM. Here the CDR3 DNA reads TGTGCCAGCAGGGGGGGAGACAGGGGGATCTACGAGCAGTACTTC. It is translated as CASRGGDRGIYEQYF.